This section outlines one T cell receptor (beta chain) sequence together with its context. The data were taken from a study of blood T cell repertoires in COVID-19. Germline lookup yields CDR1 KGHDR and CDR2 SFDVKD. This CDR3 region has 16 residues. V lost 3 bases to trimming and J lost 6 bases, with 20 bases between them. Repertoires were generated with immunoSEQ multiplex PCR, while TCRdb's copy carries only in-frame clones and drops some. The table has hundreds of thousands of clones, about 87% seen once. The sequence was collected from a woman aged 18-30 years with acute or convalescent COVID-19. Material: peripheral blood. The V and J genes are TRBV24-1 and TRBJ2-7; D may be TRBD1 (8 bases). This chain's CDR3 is CATSDRTGREFGEQYF. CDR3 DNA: TGTGCCACCAGTGATCGGACAGGGAGGGAGTTCGGCGAGCAGTACTTC.